This entry lists 20 T cell receptor beta chains sequenced from one sample in a study of blood T cells in healthy people across ages. The second PCR ran about 7 to 12 cycles with a sample-barcoded 5' primer and J-beta primers. TCRdb reprocessed the 5' RACE reads with MiXCR, giving one entry per CDR3 protein. The sample consists of 710,000 or so distinct CDR3 sequences, around 32% of them appearing once. Sequenced: blood. The receptors were sampled from a woman of 80 years or more in good health.

This clonotype was picked up many times. The V call is TRBV28, the J call TRBJ1-6; the D gene is possibly TRBD1 (5 bases). CDR1 is MDHEN and CDR2 is SYDVKM in the germline V gene. Trimming cost V 6 bases and J 6 bases, with 15 bases left between them. CDR3 length equals 15 residues. DNA of the CDR3: TGTGCCAGCAGCATACTCCTCGGGGGTAATTCACCCCTCCACTTT. This sequence encodes CASSILLGGNSPLHF.

This clonotype showed up many times. The V call is TRBV24-1, the J call TRBJ2-3, with TRBD1 matching over 7 bases. The CDR3 totals 12 residues. Germline CDR1 reads KGHDR; CDR2 reads SFDVKD. With 4 bases clipped from V and 12 bases from J, the junction kept 6 bases outside the gene matches. CDR3: CATSDGTARQYF. The CDR3 DNA is TGTGCCACCAGTGACGGGACAGCTCGTCAGTATTTT.

This clonotype was detected a few times. A read error may produce the germline difference seen at one junction end. The rearrangement links TRBV9 to TRBJ2-3; D is uncertain. CDR3 length equals 13 residues. Per the germline V gene, CDR1 is SGDLS and CDR2 is YYNGEE. For the CDR3, the DNA is TGTGTCAGCAGCCCCTCGGGCACAGATACGCAGTATTTT. Translating it yields CVSSPSGTDTQYF.

This clonotype appeared a few times. Since a much larger clone is just one base distant, this may be a read error. The rearrangement links TRBV7-8 to TRBJ2-7; no firm D call. The V end lost 0 bases, the J end lost 6 bases, and 9 bases lay between the germline ends. Per germline, CDR1 SGHVS and CDR2 FQNEAQ. The CDR3 has 13 residues. The CDR3 DNA follows: TGTGCCAGCAGCTTAGCCCGCAAGGGCGAGCAGTACTTC. It is translated as CASSLARKGEQYF. The complete variable domain, with remaining parts taken from reference TRBV7-8 and TRBJ2-7, reads GAGVSQSPRYKVAKRGQDVALRCDPISGHVSLFWYQQALGQGPEFLTYFQNEAQLDKSGLPSDRFFAERPEGSVSTLKIQRTQQEDSAVYLCASSLARKGEQYFGPGTRLTVT.

Of note for this clonotype: A much larger clone lies a single base off, so this may be a read error. This chain links TRBV3-1 with TRBJ2-3, with D perhaps matching TRBD1 (5 bases). CDR1 is LGHDT, CDR2 YNNKEL, per germline (reference sequence). This CDR3 region has 13 residues. V was pared by 7 bases and J by 7 bases, with 15 bases between. CDR3 protein: CASTRWGWNTQYF. CDR3 in DNA: TGTGCCAGCACCCGGTGGGGCTGGAATACGCAGTATTTT.

V is TRBV5-4 and J is TRBJ2-3, with 7 bases that match TRBD2. J lost 5 bases, V lost 4 bases, and 13 bases had no gene match. The CDR3 sequence is 16 residues long. Germline CDR1 is SGHNT and CDR2 is YYREEE (reference sequence). The CDR3 DNA is TGTGCCAGCAGCCCGCGCCAAAGCGGACTAGGAGATACGCAGTATTTT. Its protein product is CASSPRQSGLGDTQYF. Based on the CDR3 plus reference TRBV5-4 and TRBJ2-3, the full variable domain is ETGVTQSPTHLIKTRGQQVTLRCSSQSGHNTVSWYQQALGQGPQFIFQYYREEENGRGNFPPRFSGLQFPNYSSELNVNALELDDSALYLCASSPRQSGLGDTQYFGPGTRLTVL.

This clonotype was seen many times. Being one base from a much bigger clone, this may be a read error. This chain joins TRBV20-1 and TRBJ2-4, with D possibly being TRBD2 (6 bases). The CDR3 is 12 residues long. CDR1 is DFQATT and CDR2 is SNEGSKA in the germline V gene (reference sequence). V lost 0 bases, J lost 9 bases, and 9 bases lay in between. The CDR3 DNA reads as TGCAGTGCTAGAGATGGGGGAGGCATTCAGTACTTC. Its protein is CSARDGGGIQYF.

The chain links TRBV3-1 to TRBJ2-3; D may be TRBD1 or TRBD2 (5 bases each). Trimming took off 0 bases at V and 5 bases at J, with 12 bases between the two ends. Germline CDR1 reads LGHDT; CDR2 reads YNNKEL (reference sequence). The CDR3 sequence is 15 residues long. In DNA, the CDR3 is TGTGCCAGCAGCCAAGATCGGGGCGGGTTAGATACGCAGTATTTT. Its translation is CASSQDRGGLDTQYF.

The chain links TRBV5-1 to TRBJ2-1; 9 bases line up with TRBD1. V lost 2 bases and J lost 4; bases outside the gene matches: 10. Germline assignment: CDR1 SGHRS and CDR2 YFSETQ. The CDR3 sequence is 17 residues long. CDR3 sequence (DNA): TGCGCCAGCAGCTTAGGCCGGGGGACAGGGTGGTACAATGAGCAGTTCTTC. This codes for CASSLGRGTGWYNEQFF.

This sequence joins TRBV7-9 and TRBJ2-7; no reliable D call. V was clipped by 4 bases and J by 2 bases, with 12 bases between them. The CDR3 is made up of 14 amino acids. The germline V gene encodes CDR1 SEHNR and CDR2 FQNEAQ (reference sequence). Here the CDR3 reads CASSYGEATYEQYF. CDR3 sequence (DNA): TGTGCCAGCAGCTATGGGGAAGCTACCTACGAGCAGTACTTC.

Concerning this clonotype: A much larger clone lies one base from this, so it may be a read error. The J gene is TRBJ2-1, the V gene TRBV5-1, with a weak D call TRBD2 (6 bases). The germline gives CDR1 SGHRS, CDR2 YFSETQ. The V and J ends lost 3 bases and 13 bases respectively, with 20 bases between them. The CDR3 is 14 residues long. The CDR3 sequence is CASSSPGPGETQFF. CDR3 bases: TGCGCCAGCAGCTCCCCGGGACCGGGGGAGACCCAGTTCTTC.

Notes on this clonotype: One end of the junction fails to match germline, which may point to a read error. The V gene is TRBV7-9, the J gene TRBJ2-1, with D maybe TRBD1 (6 bases). The CDR3 covers 16 residues. The germline gives CDR1 SEHNR, CDR2 FQNEAQ (reference sequence). DNA of the CDR3: TGTGCCGGCAGCGCACAGGGTAGGGCATCCTACAATGAGCAGTTCTTC. This codes for CAGSAQGRASYNEQFF.

As to this clonotype: At one of its ends the junction is not consistent with the germline gene, which may arise from a read error. This chain joins TRBV30 and TRBJ2-2; D is perhaps TRBD1 (6 bases). Germline CDR1 GTSNPN, CDR2 SVGIG (reference sequence). The CDR3 consists of 18 residues. The CDR3 protein is CAWSPFFQGIRYTGERFF. The CDR3 DNA is TGTGCCTGGAGTCCCTTCTTCCAGGGGATTAGATACACCGGGGAGCGGTTTTTT. The whole variable domain, remainder taken from reference TRBV30 and TRBJ2-2, is SQTIHQWPATLVQPVGSPLSLECTVEGTSNPNLYWYRQAAGRGLQLLFYSVGIGQISSEVPQNLSASRPQDRQFILSSKKLLLSDSGFYLCAWSPFFQGIRYTGERFFGEGSRLTVL.

This clonotype was counted ten times or more. This chain links TRBV9 with TRBJ2-5; D is unclear. CDR3 length equals 14 residues. CDR1 and CDR2 from the germline V gene are SGDLS and YYNGEE. V was clipped by 1 base and J by 1 base, with 8 bases between them. CDR3 DNA sequence: TGTGCCAGCAGCGTAAGTCCAGTCCAAGAGACCCAGTACTTC. Translated, it gives CASSVSPVQETQYF.

This clonotype came up a few times. CDR3 in amino acids: CASSPGSRGNEQYF. As DNA, the CDR3 is TGTGCCAGCAGCCCCGGCTCCCGAGGAAATGAGCAGTACTTC. V is TRBV4-2 and J is TRBJ2-5; D unresolved. In germline, CDR1 is LGHNA, CDR2 YNFKEQ. V lost 4 bases and J lost 11, with 20 bases in between. There are 14 residues in the CDR3.

The table lists this clonotype with many counts. The chain employs TRBV29-1 and TRBJ2-3; 10 bases agree with TRBD2. The CDR3 length is 17 residues. Germline lookup yields CDR1 SQVTM and CDR2 ANQGSEA. J gave up 6 bases and V 0 bases, and 12 bases lay outside the gene matches. The CDR3 nucleotides are TGCAGCGTTGAAGATCGTCTAGCGGGGGACTTTAGGGATACGCAGTATTTT. Its translation is CSVEDRLAGDFRDTQYF.

The V and J genes are TRBV7-2 and TRBJ1-2; D perhaps matches TRBD1 (5 bases). Per the germline V gene, CDR1 is SGHTA and CDR2 is FQGNSA. V lost 4 bases and J 6 bases, leaving 21 bases between the germline ends. The CDR3 has 16 amino acids. CDR3 bases: TGTGCCAGCAGCTCGATCGACTACAGGTCGCTTAATGGCTACACCTTC. Protein: CASSSIDYRSLNGYTF.

This clonotype came up a few times. The chain carries TRBV27 and TRBJ1-1; no clear D. This CDR3 contains 13 residues. The V gene lost 6 bases and the J gene lost 1 base, with 9 bases spanning the gap. Germline values: CDR1 MNHEY, CDR2 SMNVEV (reference sequence). CDR3 residues: CASRPVGNTEAFF. CDR3 nucleotide sequence: TGTGCCAGCAGACCGGTGGGGAACACTGAAGCTTTCTTT.

The V call is TRBV24-1, the J call TRBJ2-7, with D perhaps TRBD2 (6 bases). V lost 1 base to trimming and J lost 2 bases, with 14 bases between them. Germline CDR1 KGHDR, CDR2 SFDVKD. CDR3 size: 16 residues. The CDR3 sequence: CATSDFGGLLTYEQYF. The CDR3 DNA reads as TGTGCCACCAGTGATTTCGGGGGACTCTTAACCTACGAGCAGTACTTC.

As to this clonotype: With a much larger clone just one base away, this may be a read error. The chain recombines TRBV4-2 with TRBJ2-1, with unresolved D. Germline CDR1 LGHNA, CDR2 YNFKEQ. The length of the CDR3 is 14 residues. V shed 2 bases and J shed 10 bases, with 15 bases lying between them. The CDR3 bases are TGTGCCAGCAGCCAACGCGGTGGTGCCTACGAGCAGTTCTTC. It translates to CASSQRGGAYEQFF.